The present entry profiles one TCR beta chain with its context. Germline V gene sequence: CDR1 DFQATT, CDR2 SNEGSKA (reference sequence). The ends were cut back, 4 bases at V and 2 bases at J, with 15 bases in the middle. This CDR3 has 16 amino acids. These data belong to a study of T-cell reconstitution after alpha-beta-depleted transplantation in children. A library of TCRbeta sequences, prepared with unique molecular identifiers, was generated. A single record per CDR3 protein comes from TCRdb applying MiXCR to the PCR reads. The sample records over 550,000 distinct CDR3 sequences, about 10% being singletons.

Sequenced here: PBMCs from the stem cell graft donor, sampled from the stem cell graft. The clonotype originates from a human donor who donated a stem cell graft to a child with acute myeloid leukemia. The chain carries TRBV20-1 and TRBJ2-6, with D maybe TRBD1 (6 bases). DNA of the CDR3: TGCAGTGCTAACTCAGGGGTTTTCGCTGGGGCCAACGTCCTGACTTTC. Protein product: CSANSGVFAGANVLTF.